This T cell receptor (beta chain) was profiled in a study of blood T cell repertoires in COVID-19. Study-wide context: T cells, B-cell-depleted T cells, or PBMCs provided the cDNA or gDNA that served as material.

In the original analysis: Reference gene primer amplification in the assay estimated nucleated cell counts. Generated by immunoSEQ multiplex PCR, the TCRdb table keeps only in-frame clones and is missing some. The DNA gave D and trimming, while V, J and clone size come from that table. The repertoire holds tens of thousands of clones, with around 92% as singletons. V shed 6 bases and J 7 bases; nucleotides not matched to a gene: 7. This CDR3 spans 14 amino acids. Germline values: CDR1 LGHNT, CDR2 FRNRAP. This receptor was identified in a human donor in a cohort sampled during active COVID-19. V is TRBV12-5 and J is TRBJ2-2, with 8 bases that match TRBD2. The sequenced sample was peripheral blood. The CDR3: CASGPYSGVGELFF. DNA for the CDR3: TGTGCTAGTGGCCCGTATAGCGGGGTCGGGGAGCTGTTTTTT.